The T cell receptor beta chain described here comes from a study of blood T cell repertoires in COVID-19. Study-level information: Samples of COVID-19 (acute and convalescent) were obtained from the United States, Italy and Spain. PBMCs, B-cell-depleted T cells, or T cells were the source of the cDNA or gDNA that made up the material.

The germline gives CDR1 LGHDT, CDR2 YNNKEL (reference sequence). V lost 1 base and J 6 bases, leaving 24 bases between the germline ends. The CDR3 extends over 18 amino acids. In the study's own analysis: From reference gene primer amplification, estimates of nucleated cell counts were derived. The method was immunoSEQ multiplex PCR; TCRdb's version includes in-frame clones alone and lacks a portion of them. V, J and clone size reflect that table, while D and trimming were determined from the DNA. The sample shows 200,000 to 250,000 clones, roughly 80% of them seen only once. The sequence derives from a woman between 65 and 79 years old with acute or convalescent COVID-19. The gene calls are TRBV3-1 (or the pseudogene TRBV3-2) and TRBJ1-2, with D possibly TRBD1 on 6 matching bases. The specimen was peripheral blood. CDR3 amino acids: CASSQANGQSGHGNGYTF. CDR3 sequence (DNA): TGTGCCAGCAGCCAAGCCAATGGACAGTCTGGGCACGGCAATGGCTACACCTTC.